This TCR beta chain was recovered during a study of blood T cell repertoires in COVID-19. For the study at large: Specimens from acute and convalescent COVID-19 originated in the United States, Italy and Spain. From T cells, B-cell-depleted T cells, or PBMCs came the material, which was cDNA or gDNA.

CDR1 MDHEN and CDR2 SYDVKM come from the germline V gene. The CDR3 is 15 amino acids. Trimming pared 2 bases from V and 5 bases from J, leaving 14 bases between. Per the original data handling: Estimates of nucleated cell counts were drawn from the amplification of reference gene primers. Profiled with immunoSEQ multiplex PCR; TCRdb holds only in-frame clones, not every one. D and trimming come from the DNA, and the V and J calls and clone size come from that table. This table has about 190,000 clones, around 80% appearing once. This TCR was sampled from a woman of 80 years or more with active or convalescent COVID-19. The chain is built from TRBV28 and TRBJ2-3, with a possible D match to TRBD1 (5 bases). The sample was peripheral blood. CDR3 in amino acids: CASSLVQGTGDTQYF. For the CDR3, the DNA is TGTGCCAGCAGTTTAGTTCAGGGAACGGGAGATACGCAGTATTTT.